This T cell receptor (beta chain) stems from a study of T cells expressing NK-cell markers. Overall study: Just one sequenced donor of eight was HCMV-seronegative, while seven were seropositive.

5'RACE template switching with UMIs generated TCR beta cDNA. TCRdb reprocessed the 5' RACE reads and keeps a single row for each CDR3 protein, giving no DNA. The specimen's table records around 110,000 distinct CDR3 sequences. Sequencing used blood T cells: a sorted CD56 or NKG2C T cell subset, CD4+ or CD8+ T cells, or bulk PBMC T cells (not recorded which). This TCR was recovered from a woman aged 18 to 69 in good health.

The CDR3 is CASSTKTSGGEETQYF. The chain employs TRBV5-4 and TRBJ2-5; TCRdb indicates TRBD2, and absent DNA this call remains unverified. The CDR3 has 16 amino acids. Looked up from germline, CDR1 is SGHNT and CDR2 is YYREEE (reference sequence). The full variable domain, in which reference TRBV5-4 and TRBJ2-5 provide the parts outside the CDR3, is ETGVTQSPTHLIKTRGQQVTLRCSSQSGHNTVSWYQQALGQGPQFIFQYYREEENGRGNFPPRFSGLQFPNYSSELNVNALELDDSALYLCASSTKTSGGEETQYFGPGTRLLVL.